These 2 T cell receptor beta chains originate from one sample sequenced in a study of shared clonotypes between healthy human individuals. The protocol was immunoSEQ multiplex PCR, while the TCRdb copy is restricted to in-frame clones and leaves out a portion. The table has some 1.4 million clones, roughly 96% seen once; the top ten hold roughly 1.2%. Input material: naive CD4+ T cells sorted from blood. Specified subset: CD45RA+ positively selected. The receptors here all came from a man aged 25-40 years in good health.

The genes are TRBV18 and TRBJ2-5, with TRBD2 matching over 9 bases. This CDR3 contains 16 residues. The J segment lost 2 bases and the V segment lost 4 bases, leaving 8 bases of the junction unmatched. CDR1 is KGHSH and CDR2 is LQKENI in the germline V gene. Here the CDR3 reads CASSHLRLAAQETQYF. The CDR3 DNA follows: TGTGCCAGCTCACACCTAAGACTAGCGGCGCAAGAGACCCAGTACTTC. The full variable domain, rest sourced from reference TRBV18 and TRBJ2-5, is NAGVMQNPRHLVRRRGQEARLRCSPMKGHSHVYWYRQLPEEGLKFMVYLQKENIIDESGMPKERFSAEFPKEGPSILRIQQVVRGDSAAYFCASSHLRLAAQETQYFGPGTRLLVL.

J is TRBJ2-7 and V is TRBV28; 7 bases match TRBD1. Germline V gene lookup returns CDR1 MDHEN and CDR2 SYDVKM. With V trimmed by 7 bases and J by 3 bases, 6 bases remained unmatched. There are 13 residues in the CDR3. CDR3 protein: CASTDRVLYEQYF. CDR3 DNA: TGTGCCAGCACCGACAGGGTTCTCTACGAGCAGTACTTC. The complete variable domain, with remaining parts taken from reference TRBV28 and TRBJ2-7, reads DVKVTQSSRYLVKRTGEKVFLECVQDMDHENMFWYRQDPGLGLRLIYFSYDVKMKEKGDIPEGYSVSREKKERFSLILESASTNQTSMYLCASTDRVLYEQYFGPGTRLTVT.